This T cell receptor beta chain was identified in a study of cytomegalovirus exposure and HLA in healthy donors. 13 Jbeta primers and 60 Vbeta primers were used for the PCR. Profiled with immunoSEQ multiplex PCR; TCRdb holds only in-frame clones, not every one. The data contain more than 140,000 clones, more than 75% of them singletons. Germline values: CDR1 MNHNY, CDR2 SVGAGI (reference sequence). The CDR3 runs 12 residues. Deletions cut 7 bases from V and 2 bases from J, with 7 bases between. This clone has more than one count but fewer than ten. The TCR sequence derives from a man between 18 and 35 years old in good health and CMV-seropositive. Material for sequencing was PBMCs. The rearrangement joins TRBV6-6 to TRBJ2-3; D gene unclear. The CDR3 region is CASISFTDTQYF. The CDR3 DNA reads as TGTGCCAGCATCTCTTTCACAGATACGCAGTATTTT.